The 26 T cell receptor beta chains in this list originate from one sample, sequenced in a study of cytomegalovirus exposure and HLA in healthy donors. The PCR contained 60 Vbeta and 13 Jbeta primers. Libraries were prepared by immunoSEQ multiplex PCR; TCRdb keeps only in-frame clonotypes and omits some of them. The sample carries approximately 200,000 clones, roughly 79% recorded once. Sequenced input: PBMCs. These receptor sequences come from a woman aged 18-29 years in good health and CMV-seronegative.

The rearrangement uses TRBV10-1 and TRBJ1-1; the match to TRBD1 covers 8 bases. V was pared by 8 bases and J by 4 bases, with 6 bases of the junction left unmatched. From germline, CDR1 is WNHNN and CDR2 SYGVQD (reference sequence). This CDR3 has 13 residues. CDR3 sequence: CASGITGGTEAFF. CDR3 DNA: TGCGCCAGCGGCATCACAGGGGGCACTGAAGCTTTCTTT.

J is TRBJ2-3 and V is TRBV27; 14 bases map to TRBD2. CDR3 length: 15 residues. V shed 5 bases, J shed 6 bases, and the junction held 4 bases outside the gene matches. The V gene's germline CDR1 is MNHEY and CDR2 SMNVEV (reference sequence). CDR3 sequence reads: CASSPGTSGGDTQYF. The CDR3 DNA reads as TGTGCCAGCAGTCCCGGGACTAGCGGGGGTGATACGCAGTATTTT.

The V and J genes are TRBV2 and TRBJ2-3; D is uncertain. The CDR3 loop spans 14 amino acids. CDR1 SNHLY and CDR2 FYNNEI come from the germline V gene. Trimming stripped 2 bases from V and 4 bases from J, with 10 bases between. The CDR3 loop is CASSELSSSDTQYF. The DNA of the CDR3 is TGTGCCAGCAGTGAACTTAGCAGCTCAGATACGCAGTATTTT.

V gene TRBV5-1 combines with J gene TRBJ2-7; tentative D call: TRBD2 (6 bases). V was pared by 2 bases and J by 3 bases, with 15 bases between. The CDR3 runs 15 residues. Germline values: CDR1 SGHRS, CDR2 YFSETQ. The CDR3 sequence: CASSLGTSGGYEQYF. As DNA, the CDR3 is TGCGCCAGCAGCTTAGGGACCTCCGGGGGCTACGAGCAGTACTTC. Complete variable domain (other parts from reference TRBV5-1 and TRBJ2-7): KAGVTQTPRYLIKTRGQQVTLSCSPISGHRSVSWYQQTPGQGLQFLFEYFSETQRNKGNFPGRFSGRQFSNSRSEMNVSTLELGDSALYLCASSLGTSGGYEQYFGPGTRLTVT.

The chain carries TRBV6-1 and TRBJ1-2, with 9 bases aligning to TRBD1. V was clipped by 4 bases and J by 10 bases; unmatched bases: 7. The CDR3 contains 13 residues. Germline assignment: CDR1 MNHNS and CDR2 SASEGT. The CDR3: CASSGGTGRVYTF. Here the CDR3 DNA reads TGTGCCAGCAGTGGAGGGACAGGGAGGGTCTACACCTTC.

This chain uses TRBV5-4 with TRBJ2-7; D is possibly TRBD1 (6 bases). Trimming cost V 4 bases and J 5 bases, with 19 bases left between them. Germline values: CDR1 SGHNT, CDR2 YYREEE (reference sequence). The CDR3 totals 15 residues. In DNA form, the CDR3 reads TGTGCCAGCAGCCTGCCGGGACAAAAGATCGACGAGCAGTACTTC. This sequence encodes CASSLPGQKIDEQYF. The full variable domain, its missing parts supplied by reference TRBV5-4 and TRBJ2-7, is ETGVTQSPTHLIKTRGQQVTLRCSSQSGHNTVSWYQQALGQGPQFIFQYYREEENGRGNFPPRFSGLQFPNYSSELNVNALELDDSALYLCASSLPGQKIDEQYFGPGTRLTVT.

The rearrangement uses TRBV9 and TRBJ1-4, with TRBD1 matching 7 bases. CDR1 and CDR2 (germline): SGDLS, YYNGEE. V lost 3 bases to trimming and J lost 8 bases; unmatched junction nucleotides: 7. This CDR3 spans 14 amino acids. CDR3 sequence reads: CASSAVGTDEKLFF. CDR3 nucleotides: TGTGCCAGCAGCGCGGTCGGGACAGACGAAAAACTGTTTTTT.

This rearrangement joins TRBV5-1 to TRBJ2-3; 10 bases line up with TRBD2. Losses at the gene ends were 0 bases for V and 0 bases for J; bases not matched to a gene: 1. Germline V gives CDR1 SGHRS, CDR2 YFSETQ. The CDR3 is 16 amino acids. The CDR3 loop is CASSLGLAGSTDTQYF. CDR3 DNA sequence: TGCGCCAGCAGCTTGGGACTAGCGGGTAGCACAGATACGCAGTATTTT.

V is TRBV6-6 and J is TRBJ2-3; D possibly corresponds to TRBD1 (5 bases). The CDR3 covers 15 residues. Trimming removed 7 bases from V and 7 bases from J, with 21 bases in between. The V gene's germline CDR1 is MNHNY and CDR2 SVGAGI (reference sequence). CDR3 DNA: TGTGCCAGCACCCAGGGTGAGCCTCGGCTGTATACGCAGTATTTT. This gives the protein CASTQGEPRLYTQYF.

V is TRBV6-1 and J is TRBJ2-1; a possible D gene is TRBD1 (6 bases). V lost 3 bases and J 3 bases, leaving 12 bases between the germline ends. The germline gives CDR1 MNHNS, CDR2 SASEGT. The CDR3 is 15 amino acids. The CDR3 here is CASSEGAVLYNEQFF. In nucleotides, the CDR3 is TGTGCCAGCAGTGAGGGGGCGGTCCTCTACAATGAGCAGTTCTTC.

The CDR3 DNA sequence: TGCGCCAGCAGTGTGGGCAGGGGGAACACCGGGGAGCTGTTTTTT. It is translated as CASSVGRGNTGELFF. This chain connects TRBV10-2 to TRBJ2-2; maybe TRBD1 (6 bases). The CDR3 totals 15 residues. CDR1 is WSHSY, CDR2 SAAADI, per germline. Trimming removed 4 bases from V and 1 base from J, with 10 bases in between.

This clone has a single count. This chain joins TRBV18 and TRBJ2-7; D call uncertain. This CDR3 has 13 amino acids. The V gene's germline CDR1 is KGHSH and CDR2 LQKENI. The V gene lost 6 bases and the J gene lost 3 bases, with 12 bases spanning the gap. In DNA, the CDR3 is TGTGCCAGCTCCCCGAATAGATACTACGAGCAGTACTTC. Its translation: CASSPNRYYEQYF.

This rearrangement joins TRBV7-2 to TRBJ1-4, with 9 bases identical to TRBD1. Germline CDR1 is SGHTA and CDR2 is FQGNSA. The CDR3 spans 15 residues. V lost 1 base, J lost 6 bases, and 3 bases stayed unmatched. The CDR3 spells CASSLGDRDDEKLFF. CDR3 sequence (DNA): TGTGCCAGCAGCTTAGGGGACAGGGATGATGAAAAACTGTTTTTT.

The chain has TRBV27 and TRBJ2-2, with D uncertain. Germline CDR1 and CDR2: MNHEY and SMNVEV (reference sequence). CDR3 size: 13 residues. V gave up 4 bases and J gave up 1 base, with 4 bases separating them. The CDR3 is CASSSRNTGELFF. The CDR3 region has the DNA TGTGCCAGCAGTTCCAGGAACACCGGGGAGCTGTTTTTT.

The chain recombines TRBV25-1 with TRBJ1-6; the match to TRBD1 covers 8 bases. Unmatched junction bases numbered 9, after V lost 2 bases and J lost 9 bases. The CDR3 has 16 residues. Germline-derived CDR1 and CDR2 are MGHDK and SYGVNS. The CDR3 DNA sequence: TGTGCCAGCAGTGAACTGGGGGAAACAGGGGGTTCACCCCTCCACTTT. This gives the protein CASSELGETGGSPLHF.

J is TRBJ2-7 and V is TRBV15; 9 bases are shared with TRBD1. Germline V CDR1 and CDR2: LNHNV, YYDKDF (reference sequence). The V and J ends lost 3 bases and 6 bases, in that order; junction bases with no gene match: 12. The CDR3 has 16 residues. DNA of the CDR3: TGTGCCACCAGCAGGGCAGCACAGGGGGCGCTCGGCGAGCAGTACTTC. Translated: CATSRAAQGALGEQYF.

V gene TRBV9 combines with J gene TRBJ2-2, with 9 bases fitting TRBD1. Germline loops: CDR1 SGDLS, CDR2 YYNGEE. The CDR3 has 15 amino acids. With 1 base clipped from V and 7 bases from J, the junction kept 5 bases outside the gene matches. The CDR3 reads CASSVRTGAVGELFF. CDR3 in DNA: TGTGCCAGCAGCGTAAGGACAGGGGCGGTCGGGGAGCTGTTTTTT. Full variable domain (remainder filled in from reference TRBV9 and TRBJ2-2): DSGVTQTPKHLITATGQRVTLRCSPRSGDLSVYWYQQSLDQGLQFLIQYYNGEERAKGNILERFSAQQFPDLHSELNLSSLELGDSALYFCASSVRTGAVGELFFGEGSRLTVL.

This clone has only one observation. CDR3 nucleotide sequence: TGCGCCAGCAGCCCACAGGCTCAGCTCAACTATGGCTACACCTTC. It yields the protein CASSPQAQLNYGYTF. The chain couples TRBV5-1 to TRBJ1-2; tentatively, D is TRBD1 (5 bases). The CDR3 covers 15 residues. V was cut by 4 bases and J by 2 bases, with 15 bases left in between. CDR1 is SGHRS, CDR2 YFSETQ, per germline.

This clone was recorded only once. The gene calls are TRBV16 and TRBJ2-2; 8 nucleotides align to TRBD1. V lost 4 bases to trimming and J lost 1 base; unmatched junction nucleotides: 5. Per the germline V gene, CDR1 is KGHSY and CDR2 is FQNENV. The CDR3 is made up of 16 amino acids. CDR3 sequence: CASSPPGQVNTGELFF. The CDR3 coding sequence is TGTGCCAGCAGCCCACCGGGACAGGTGAACACCGGGGAGCTGTTTTTT. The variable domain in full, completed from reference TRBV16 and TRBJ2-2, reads GEEVAQTPKHLVRGEGQKAKLYCAPIKGHSYVFWYQQVLKNEFKFLISFQNENVFDETGMPKERFSAKCLPNSPCSLEIQATKLEDSAVYFCASSPPGQVNTGELFFGEGSRLTVL.

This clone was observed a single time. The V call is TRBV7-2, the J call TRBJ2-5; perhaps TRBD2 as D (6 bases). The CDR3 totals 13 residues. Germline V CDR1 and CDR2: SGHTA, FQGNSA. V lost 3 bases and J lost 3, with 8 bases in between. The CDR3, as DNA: TGTGCCAGCAGCTTGACTAGGAAAGAGACCCAGTACTTC. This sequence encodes CASSLTRKETQYF.

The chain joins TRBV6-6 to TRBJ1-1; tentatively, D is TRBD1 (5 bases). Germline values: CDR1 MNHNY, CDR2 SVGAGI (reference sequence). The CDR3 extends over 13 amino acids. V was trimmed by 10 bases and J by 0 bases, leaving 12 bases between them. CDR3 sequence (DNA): TGTGCCACCGAGACAGCGATGAACACTGAAGCTTTCTTT. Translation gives CATETAMNTEAFF.

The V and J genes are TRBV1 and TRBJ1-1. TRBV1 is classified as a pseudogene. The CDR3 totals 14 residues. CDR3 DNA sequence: TGCACCAGCAGCCAAGAGAGGTTTTTGACTGAAGCTTTCTTT. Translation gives CTSSQERFLTEAFF.

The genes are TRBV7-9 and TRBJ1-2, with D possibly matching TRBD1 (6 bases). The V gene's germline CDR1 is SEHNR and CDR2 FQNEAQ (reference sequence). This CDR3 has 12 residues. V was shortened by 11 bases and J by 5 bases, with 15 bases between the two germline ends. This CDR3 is CAGGGARYGYTF. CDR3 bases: TGTGCCGGAGGGGGGGCGCGGTATGGCTACACCTTC.

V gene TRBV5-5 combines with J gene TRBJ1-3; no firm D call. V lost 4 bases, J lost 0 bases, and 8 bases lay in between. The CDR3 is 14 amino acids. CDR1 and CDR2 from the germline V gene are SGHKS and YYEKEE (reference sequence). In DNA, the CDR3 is TGTGCCAGCAGCACCCCGGGCTCTGGAAACACCATATATTTT. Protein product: CASSTPGSGNTIYF.

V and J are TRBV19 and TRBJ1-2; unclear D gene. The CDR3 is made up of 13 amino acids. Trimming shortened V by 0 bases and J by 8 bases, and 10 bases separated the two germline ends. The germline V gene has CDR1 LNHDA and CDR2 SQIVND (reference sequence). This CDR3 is CASSIDRKGGYTF. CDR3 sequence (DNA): TGTGCCAGTAGTATAGACAGGAAAGGAGGCTACACCTTC.

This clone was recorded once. DNA for the CDR3: TGTGCCAGCAGCCAAGATCAGGGTCAGCCCCAGCATTTT. Encoded protein: CASSQDQGQPQHF. This chain joins TRBV4-2 and TRBJ1-5; possibly TRBD1 for D (5 bases). This CDR3 comprises 13 residues. V dropped 0 bases and J dropped 6 bases, with 6 bases sitting between them. Per germline, CDR1 LGHNA and CDR2 YNFKEQ.